This T cell receptor (beta chain) is from a study of PD-1 blockade in classical Hodgkin lymphoma. Whole-study findings and limits: Relapsed/refractory patients reportedly had the lowest baseline TCR diversity, below newly diagnosed patients, who were below healthy donors.

Comments on this clone: Its antigen is unidentified.

The CDR3 consists of 14 residues. Germline values: CDR1 SGHRS, CDR2 YFSETQ. V was shortened by 4 bases and J by 9 bases, with 19 bases between the two germline ends. Time point reported: cycle 4 day 1 (C4D1), after five to seven weeks of nivolumab. All patients experienced relapse after autologous stem cell transplantation, and brentuximab vedotin exposure was variable. Here immunoSEQ multiplex PCR was the method, and the copy in TCRdb shows in-frame clones only, minus some. The sample has 7,500 to 9,500 clones, around 88% seen once; the top ten hold under 40%. The rearrangement joins TRBV5-1 to TRBJ2-5, with D perhaps being TRBD1 or TRBD2 (6 bases each). The input for sequencing was peripheral blood mononuclear cells (PBMCs), taken before the fourth cycle of nivolumab. This TCR derives from a human donor with classical Hodgkin lymphoma. CDR3 sequence reads: CASSHGTPEGAQYF. CDR3 sequence (DNA): TGCGCCAGCAGCCACGGGACTCCCGAGGGGGCCCAGTACTTC.